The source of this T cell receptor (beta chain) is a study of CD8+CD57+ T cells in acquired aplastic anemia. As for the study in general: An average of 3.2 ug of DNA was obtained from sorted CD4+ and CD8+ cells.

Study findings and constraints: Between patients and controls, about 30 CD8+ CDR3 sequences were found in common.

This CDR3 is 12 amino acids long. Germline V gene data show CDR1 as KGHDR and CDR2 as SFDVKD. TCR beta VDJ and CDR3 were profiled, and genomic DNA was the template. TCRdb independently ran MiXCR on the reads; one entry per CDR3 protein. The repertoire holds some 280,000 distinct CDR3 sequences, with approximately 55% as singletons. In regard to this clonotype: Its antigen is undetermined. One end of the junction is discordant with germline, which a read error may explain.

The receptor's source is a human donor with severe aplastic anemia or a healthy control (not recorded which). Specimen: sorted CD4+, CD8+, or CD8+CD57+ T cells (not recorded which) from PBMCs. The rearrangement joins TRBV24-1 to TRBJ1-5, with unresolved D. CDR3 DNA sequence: TGTGCCACCGGTGATTACGGTCAGCCCCAGCATTTT. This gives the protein CATGDYGQPQHF.